The 11 T cell receptor beta chains below were found in one sample sequenced in a study of radiotherapy plus CTLA-4 blockade in lung cancer (dated by TCRdb to 2016 to 2019). Library prep was done by the immunoSEQ multiplex PCR assay. TCRdb carries this immuneACCESS record with in-frame sequences only. Its versions omit some clonotypes, under half of them owing to an unresolved V gene in the studies checked, with the rest unexplained. The table for this sample lists fewer than 70,000 clones; 79% of them were counted only once. The top ten clonotypes cover approximately 9.3% of the sample. The sample here was peripheral blood, taken from a patient treated with radiotherapy plus ipilimumab. The source is a human donor with non-small cell lung cancer who had a complete response to radiotherapy plus ipilimumab.

Written as DNA, the CDR3 is TGTGCCAGCAGTTTGACAGGGAGAAATACGCAGTATTTT. This translates into CASSLTGRNTQYF. The chain uses TRBV28 and TRBJ2-3; TRBD1 matches 7 bases. The CDR3 is 13 amino acids. CDR1 and CDR2 (germline): MDHEN, SYDVKM. V lost 3 bases, J lost 7 bases, and 4 bases stayed unmatched.

The genes are TRBV5-4 and TRBJ1-3; the match to TRBD1 covers 8 bases. Germline assignment: CDR1 SGHNT and CDR2 YYREEE (reference sequence). CDR3 length: 16 residues. After removal of 3 bases from V and 0 bases from J, the junction contained 5 bases not matched to a gene. The CDR3: CASSYDRGRSGNTIYF. In DNA form, the CDR3 reads TGTGCCAGCAGCTATGACAGGGGCCGCTCTGGAAACACCATATATTTT.

This chain joins TRBV19 and TRBJ1-1, with 10 nucleotides matching TRBD1. The ends lost 3 bases at V and 6 bases at J; junction bases unmatched: 7. The CDR3 runs 15 residues. Germline lookup yields CDR1 LNHDA and CDR2 SQIVND (reference sequence). This chain's CDR3 is CASSIPGTGVAEAFF. The CDR3 DNA reads TGTGCCAGTAGTATTCCCGGGACAGGGGTCGCTGAAGCTTTCTTT.

The rearrangement links TRBV28 to TRBJ1-5; D unresolved. The CDR3 loop spans 14 amino acids. The germline V gene encodes CDR1 MDHEN and CDR2 SYDVKM. With 6 bases removed from V and 1 base from J, the gap between germline ends came to 10 bases. The CDR3 here is CASRSYFSNQPQHF. Here the CDR3 DNA reads TGTGCCAGCAGGTCCTATTTCAGCAATCAGCCCCAGCATTTT.

This clone came up a few times. The chain is built from TRBV4-1 and TRBJ2-3; 14 nucleotides match TRBD2. V shed 2 bases and J 7 bases; nucleotides not matched to a gene: 8. The CDR3 totals 17 residues. Germline V lookup: CDR1 MGHRA, CDR2 YSYEKL. The CDR3 is CASSQSPGTSGGHTQYF. The CDR3 DNA reads as TGCGCCAGCAGCCAAAGCCCCGGGACTAGCGGGGGCCATACGCAGTATTTT.

The chain is built from TRBV19 and TRBJ2-2; D is uncertain. CDR1 and CDR2 (germline): LNHDA, SQIVND (reference sequence). The CDR3 runs to 14 residues. Trimming removed 9 bases at V and 4 bases at J, with 15 bases between. CDR3: CASEDGWSTGELFF. CDR3 coding DNA: TGTGCCAGCGAAGACGGGTGGAGCACCGGGGAGCTGTTTTTT.

The chain employs TRBV6-6 and TRBJ1-1, with D possibly being TRBD1 (6 bases). The CDR3 length is 13 residues. CDR1 and CDR2 (germline): MNHNY, SVGAGI (reference sequence). V was shortened by 0 bases and J by 8 bases, with 10 bases between the two germline ends. The CDR3 DNA sequence: TGTGCCAGCAGTTACTCGGGTGGACAGGAAGCTTTCTTT. Its protein is CASSYSGGQEAFF.

The table lists this clone with a count of one. The rearrangement links TRBV15 to TRBJ1-5, with 11 positions matching TRBD1. The CDR3 loop spans 16 amino acids. CDR1 LNHNV and CDR2 YYDKDF come from the germline V gene (reference sequence). The V segment lost 3 bases and the J segment 3 bases; nucleotides outside the gene matches: 4. The CDR3 reads CATSSRTGGPNQPQHF. Here the CDR3 DNA reads TGTGCCACCAGCAGCCGGACAGGGGGCCCCAATCAGCCCCAGCATTTT. Full variable domain (rest looked up from reference TRBV15 and TRBJ1-5): DAMVIQNPRYQVTQFGKPVTLSCSQTLNHNVMYWYQQKSSQAPKLLFHYYDKDFNNEADTPDNFQSRRPNTSFCFLDIRSPGLGDTAMYLCATSSRTGGPNQPQHFGDGTRLSIL.

This clone has a handful of counts. The chain uses TRBV11-2 and TRBJ2-5; no clear D. From germline, CDR1 is SGHAT and CDR2 FQNNGV. Trimming pared 1 base from V and 4 bases from J, leaving 7 bases between. This CDR3 is 13 amino acids long. DNA of the CDR3: TGTGCCAGCAGCTTAGCGCTTGGAGAGACCCAGTACTTC. It codes for CASSLALGETQYF.

This chain links TRBV19 with TRBJ2-5; the match to TRBD2 covers 14 bases. The CDR3 has 19 residues. Germline CDR1 LNHDA, CDR2 SQIVND (reference sequence). V lost 1 base to trimming and J lost 0 bases; unmatched junction nucleotides: 7. The CDR3 is CASSIASGTSGGHQETQYF. DNA of the CDR3: TGTGCCAGTAGTATAGCTTCCGGGACTAGCGGGGGTCACCAAGAGACCCAGTACTTC.

In its sample, this clone was seen a few times. The V gene is TRBV4-3, the J gene TRBJ2-5, with D tentatively TRBD2 (6 bases). CDR3 size: 16 residues. The V gene's germline CDR1 is LGHNA and CDR2 YSLEER. Trimming took off 0 bases at V and 0 bases at J, with 11 bases between the two ends. CDR3 residues: CASSQEAGRDQETQYF. In DNA, the CDR3 is TGCGCCAGCAGCCAAGAAGCGGGCAGGGACCAAGAGACCCAGTACTTC.